The 21 T cell receptor beta chains listed next were all sequenced from one sample in a study of blood T cell repertoires in COVID-19. Profiling relied on immunoSEQ multiplex PCR, and the TCRdb table lists in-frame clones only, not all of them. Of about 220,000 clones listed, about 91% are singletons. The sequencing sample was made of PBMCs or T cells enriched from blood (not recorded which). The source of these receptors is a woman aged 45-60 years with acute COVID-19.

J is TRBJ2-7 and V is TRBV18; D gene uncertain. V was shortened by 3 bases and J by 3 bases, with 9 bases between the two germline ends. From germline, CDR1 is KGHSH and CDR2 LQKENI. The CDR3 covers 13 residues. The CDR3 spells CASSPNSNYEQYF. The CDR3 DNA reads TGTGCCAGCTCACCCAACAGTAACTACGAGCAGTACTTC.

This rearrangement joins TRBV19 to TRBJ1-2; 7 nucleotides agree with TRBD1. The V gene's germline CDR1 is LNHDA and CDR2 SQIVND (reference sequence). CDR3 size: 15 residues. The V segment lost 5 bases and the J segment 1 base; nucleotides outside the gene matches: 7. The CDR3 sequence: CASSALTGLNYGYTF. CDR3 DNA sequence: TGTGCCAGTAGTGCATTGACAGGGCTTAACTATGGCTACACCTTC.

The table lists this clone with a few counts. The V call is TRBV24-1, the J call TRBJ1-1; D is possibly TRBD1 (5 bases). CDR1 and CDR2 (germline): KGHDR, SFDVKD. V lost 8 bases and J lost 3, with 18 bases in between. The CDR3 length is 15 residues. The CDR3 region is CATTGGRGGDTEAFF. DNA for the CDR3: TGTGCCACCACCGGAGGACGAGGAGGGGACACTGAAGCTTTCTTT.

This chain connects TRBV2 to TRBJ2-3; a possible D gene is TRBD2 (6 bases). Between the trimmed V and J ends, which lost 3 bases and 2 bases, there was a span of 15 bases. The CDR3 is 16 residues long. The germline V gene has CDR1 SNHLY and CDR2 FYNNEI. The CDR3 DNA reads as TGTGCCAGCAGTGATCGAGGAGGGCGGGCCACAGATACGCAGTATTTT. It translates to CASSDRGGRATDTQYF.

The chain carries TRBV27 and TRBJ2-1, with 11 bases matching TRBD2. CDR3 length equals 16 residues. Germline V gene data show CDR1 as MNHEY and CDR2 as SMNVEV (reference sequence). J gave up 4 bases and V 6 bases, and 8 bases lay outside the gene matches. The CDR3, as DNA: TGTGCCAGCAGGGGACTAGCGGACTCGGGGTACAATGAGCAGTTCTTC. It yields the protein CASRGLADSGYNEQFF.

This chain joins TRBV6-5 and TRBJ1-4; perhaps TRBD1 as D (5 bases). The CDR3 length is 13 residues. The V gene's germline CDR1 is MNHEY and CDR2 SVGAGI. The V end lost 4 bases, the J end lost 5 bases, and 8 bases lay between the germline ends. The CDR3 DNA is TGTGCCAGCAGTTTCGGGGGGAATGAAAAACTGTTTTTT. Translation gives CASSFGGNEKLFF.

Points on this clone: Other DNA sequences in the sample encode the same CDR3. This sequence joins TRBV20-1 and TRBJ1-2, with D unresolved. CDR3 length: 9 amino acids. V was pared by 5 bases and J by 7 bases, with 5 bases between. Germline V gene lookup returns CDR1 DFQATT and CDR2 SNEGSKA (reference sequence). The CDR3 nucleotides are TGCAGTGCTCCAGGTGGCTACACCTTC. This gives the protein CSAPGGYTF.

V usage is TRBV7-2 and J usage is TRBJ2-7, with a tentative D call TRBD2 (6 bases). This CDR3 region has 15 residues. Germline values: CDR1 SGHTA, CDR2 FQGNSA. V lost 5 bases and J lost 2, with 16 bases in between. Here the CDR3 DNA reads TGTGCCAGCAGCCAGGAGAGGGGACTTACCTACGAGCAGTACTTC. The encoded protein is CASSQERGLTYEQYF. The variable domain in full, with the rest retrieved from reference TRBV7-2 and TRBJ2-7, is GAGVSQSPSNKVTEKGKDVELRCDPISGHTALYWYRQSLGQGLEFLIYFQGNSAPDKSGLPSDRFSAERTGGSVSTLTIQRTQQEDSAVYLCASSQERGLTYEQYFGPGTRLTVT.

The gene calls are TRBV28 and TRBJ1-6, with D perhaps matching TRBD1 (6 bases). V was cut by 5 bases and J by 6 bases, with 14 bases left in between. CDR3 length equals 15 residues. Per the germline V gene, CDR1 is MDHEN and CDR2 is SYDVKM. The CDR3 protein is CASSEGTGRNSPLHF. Written as DNA, the CDR3 is TGTGCCAGCAGTGAAGGAACAGGGCGTAATTCACCCCTCCACTTT.

The DNA of the CDR3 is TGTGCCAGCTCACGTGGACAGGGGGAGTCGACTGAAGCTTTCTTT. It yields the protein CASSRGQGESTEAFF. The V call is TRBV18, the J call TRBJ1-1; 10 bases are shared with TRBD1. Germline V gene sequence: CDR1 KGHSH, CDR2 LQKENI. Trimming at V came to 4 bases and at J to 5 bases, leaving 7 bases not matched to a gene. This CDR3 has 15 amino acids. The full variable domain, in which reference TRBV18 and TRBJ1-1 provide the parts outside the CDR3, is NAGVMQNPRHLVRRRGQEARLRCSPMKGHSHVYWYRQLPEEGLKFMVYLQKENIIDESGMPKERFSAEFPKEGPSILRIQQVVRGDSAAYFCASSRGQGESTEAFFGQGTRLTVV.

This chain links TRBV28 with TRBJ2-3, with TRBD2 matching 11 bases. Germline V lookup: CDR1 MDHEN, CDR2 SYDVKM. Unmatched junction bases numbered 8, after V lost 5 bases and J lost 4 bases. The CDR3 sequence is 16 residues long. CDR3 residues: CASSLHSGRGSDTQYF. CDR3 in DNA: TGTGCCAGCAGTCTACATAGCGGGAGGGGCTCAGATACGCAGTATTTT. The whole variable domain, filled in from reference TRBV28 and TRBJ2-3, reads DVKVTQSSRYLVKRTGEKVFLECVQDMDHENMFWYRQDPGLGLRLIYFSYDVKMKEKGDIPEGYSVSREKKERFSLILESASTNQTSMYLCASSLHSGRGSDTQYFGPGTRLTVL.

This chain connects TRBV10-3 to TRBJ1-6; weak D call: TRBD1 (5 bases). The V end lost 10 bases, the J end lost 6 bases, and 16 bases lay between the germline ends. CDR3 length: 14 residues. Germline assignment: CDR1 ENHRY and CDR2 SYGVKD. For the CDR3, the DNA is TGTGCCACCTCAGTGGGGGGTCCTAATTCACCCCTCCACTTT. This encodes CATSVGGPNSPLHF.

This clone was recorded once. The chain has TRBV18 and TRBJ1-1, with 9 bases aligning to TRBD1. Germline CDR1 is KGHSH and CDR2 is LQKENI. After removal of 2 bases from V and 0 bases from J, the junction contained 1 base not matched to a gene. The CDR3 is made up of 15 amino acids. The CDR3 here is CASSPTGGVNTEAFF. The CDR3 DNA follows: TGTGCCAGCTCACCAACAGGGGGCGTGAACACTGAAGCTTTCTTT. Using reference TRBV18 and TRBJ1-1 for the parts outside the CDR3, the full variable domain is NAGVMQNPRHLVRRRGQEARLRCSPMKGHSHVYWYRQLPEEGLKFMVYLQKENIIDESGMPKERFSAEFPKEGPSILRIQQVVRGDSAAYFCASSPTGGVNTEAFFGQGTRLTVV.

V gene TRBV25-1 combines with J gene TRBJ2-1; 13 nucleotides match TRBD2. V lost 4 bases and J lost 9; bases outside the gene matches: 9. The CDR3 runs to 16 residues. Germline CDR1 and CDR2: MGHDK and SYGVNS. The CDR3 sequence is CASSGGLAGAGFEQFF. The CDR3 region has the DNA TGTGCCAGCAGTGGCGGACTAGCGGGAGCAGGTTTTGAGCAGTTCTTC.

The chain recombines TRBV6-2 or TRBV6-3 with TRBJ1-4; TRBD1 matches 9 bases. J gave up 5 bases and V 5 bases, and 6 bases lay outside the gene matches. Per germline, CDR1 MNHEY and CDR2 SVGEGT. The CDR3 has 15 amino acids. The CDR3 is CASSNTGTGNEKLFF. Here the CDR3 DNA reads TGTGCCAGCAGTAACACAGGGACAGGGAATGAAAAACTGTTTTTT.

The rearrangement links TRBV9 to TRBJ2-1, with TRBD2 as a possible D gene (5 bases). The CDR3 runs to 15 residues. Trimming cost V 0 bases and J 2 bases, with 9 bases left between them. Germline V gene sequence: CDR1 SGDLS, CDR2 YYNGEE. The CDR3 nucleotides are TGTGCCAGCAGCGTAGGGTCGGAGGCCTACAATGAGCAGTTCTTC. Translating gives CASSVGSEAYNEQFF.

The chain combines TRBV4-2 with TRBJ2-1, with 10 bases that match TRBD2. The CDR3 covers 18 residues. V lost 0 bases, J lost 4 bases, and 9 bases stayed unmatched. CDR1 is LGHNA and CDR2 is YNFKEQ in the germline V gene. DNA of the CDR3: TGTGCCAGCAGCCAAGACACCCCGGGACTAGCGTTGTACAATGAGCAGTTCTTC. It yields the protein CASSQDTPGLALYNEQFF.

The chain recombines TRBV7-2 with TRBJ2-2; 11 positions agree with TRBD1. This CDR3 spans 17 amino acids. Germline CDR1 reads SGHTA; CDR2 reads FQGNSA. V lost 5 bases and J lost 0; bases outside the gene matches: 5. CDR3 in DNA: TGTGCCAGCAGCCACGGGGGACAGGGGGCGAACACCGGGGAGCTGTTTTTT. This encodes CASSHGGQGANTGELFF.

The J gene is TRBJ1-2, the V gene TRBV7-9; TRBD1 matches at 9 bases. CDR1 is SEHNR, CDR2 FQNEAQ, per germline (reference sequence). V lost 6 bases and J lost 4; bases outside the gene matches: 15. The CDR3 runs to 17 residues. CDR3 sequence (DNA): TGTGCCAGCAGTGGGGACAGGGCCCTATTTCTTCGCTATGGCTACACCTTC. This gives the protein CASSGDRALFLRYGYTF. Drawing the rest from reference TRBV7-9 and TRBJ1-2, the complete variable domain is DTGVSQNPRHKITKRGQNVTFRCDPISEHNRLYWYRQTLGQGPEFLTYFQNEAQLEKSRLLSDRFSAERPKGSFSTLEIQRTEQGDSAMYLCASSGDRALFLRYGYTFGSGTRLTVV.

V usage is TRBV3-1 (or the pseudogene TRBV3-2) and J usage is TRBJ2-7; no definite D call. Between the trimmed V and J ends, which lost 4 bases and 2 bases, there was a span of 6 bases. CDR1 is LGHDT and CDR2 is YNNKEL in the germline V gene (reference sequence). The CDR3 runs 12 residues. The CDR3 nucleotides read TGTGCCAGCAGCCTAGTAACCTACGAGCAGTACTTC. It encodes CASSLVTYEQYF.

V gene TRBV19 combines with J gene TRBJ1-2; the D is unclear. This CDR3 is built from 14 residues. Germline values: CDR1 LNHDA, CDR2 SQIVND (reference sequence). Trimming cost V 1 base and J 8 bases, with 14 bases left between them. CDR3 amino acids: CASSIGSEVDGYTF. CDR3 sequence (DNA): TGTGCCAGTAGTATAGGCTCGGAGGTGGACGGCTACACCTTC.